The 21 T cell receptor beta chains below all came from one sample that was sequenced in a study of identifying expanded T cells in peripheral blood. TCRdb's copy holds only in-frame clones and misses some; the assay was immunoSEQ multiplex PCR. This sample carries 95,000 to 150,000 clones, about four fifths of them seen once, and the ten largest clones take roughly 3.3%. Source material: blood. The receptors here all came from a person aged 18 to 75 in good health.

This sequence joins TRBV7-9 and TRBJ1-2; 7 nucleotides align to TRBD1. The CDR3 totals 15 residues. Germline trimming cut 5 bases from V and 7 bases from J; bases unmatched to any gene: 13. Germline CDR1 and CDR2: SEHNR and FQNEAQ (reference sequence). In nucleotides, the CDR3 is TGTGCCAGCAGCCAGAGGACAGGACCGATAGGTGGCTACACCTTC. Protein product: CASSQRTGPIGGYTF.

This chain connects TRBV5-6 to TRBJ2-2, with D possibly TRBD1 on 7 matching bases. Trimming cost V 3 bases and J 1 base, with 10 bases left between them. The CDR3 loop spans 15 amino acids. CDR1 and CDR2 from the germline V gene are SGHDT and YYEEEE. CDR3 amino acids: CASSWGDRNTGELFF. CDR3 in DNA: TGTGCCAGCAGCTGGGGGGACAGGAACACCGGGGAGCTGTTTTTT.

V and J are TRBV10-3 and TRBJ1-5; D is possibly TRBD1 (6 bases). The CDR3 extends over 17 amino acids. Deletions cut 2 bases from V and 3 bases from J, with 17 bases between. Germline CDR1 and CDR2: ENHRY and SYGVKD. The CDR3, as DNA: TGTGCCATCAGTGAGACCTTGGGGTGGGGGCCCAATCAGCCCCAGCATTTT. Protein: CAISETLGWGPNQPQHF.

The chain combines TRBV19 with TRBJ2-7; 8 nucleotides match TRBD1. Trimming took 3 bases from V and 2 from J; bases not matched to a gene: 6. The CDR3 consists of 15 residues. The germline V gene encodes CDR1 LNHDA and CDR2 SQIVND (reference sequence). For the CDR3, the DNA is TGTGCCAGTAGTATGGAGGCAGGGGGCACCTACGAGCAGTACTTC. This encodes CASSMEAGGTYEQYF.

This clone was seen just once. The V gene is TRBV2, the J gene TRBJ1-1, with TRBD1 identical over 8 bases. CDR1 is SNHLY, CDR2 FYNNEI, per germline. This CDR3 has 13 residues. The V and J ends lost 10 bases and 4 bases, in that order; junction bases with no gene match: 8. The CDR3 DNA is TGTGCCACCGCACAGGGGGGGTTCACTGAAGCTTTCTTT. Protein product: CATAQGGFTEAFF.

The chain combines TRBV18 with TRBJ1-2; 7 bases fit TRBD1. Germline trimming cut 0 bases from V and 5 bases from J; bases unmatched to any gene: 6. In germline, CDR1 is KGHSH, CDR2 LQKENI. This CDR3 contains 15 residues. The CDR3 here is CASSPPRAGGYGYTF. The CDR3 DNA sequence: TGTGCCAGCTCACCACCCCGGGCAGGGGGGTATGGCTACACCTTC.

The gene calls are TRBV7-2 and TRBJ1-1; D is perhaps TRBD1 (5 bases). Trimming stripped 5 bases from V and 3 bases from J, with 16 bases between. The CDR3 is 15 amino acids. CDR1 and CDR2 from the germline V gene are SGHTA and FQGNSA. CDR3 bases: TGTGCCAGCAGCCCCGGGTCAGGGATCGACACTGAAGCTTTCTTT. Translation gives CASSPGSGIDTEAFF.

V gene TRBV27 combines with J gene TRBJ2-2; D is tentatively TRBD1 or TRBD2 (5 bases each). The germline V and J ends were trimmed by 4 bases and 0 bases, with 9 bases remaining between them. The CDR3 runs to 15 residues. Germline V CDR1 and CDR2: MNHEY, SMNVEV (reference sequence). The CDR3 loop is CASSSGRTNTGELFF. CDR3 in DNA: TGTGCCAGCAGTTCGGGACGGACGAACACCGGGGAGCTGTTTTTT.

Note on this clone: Other nucleotide sequences from this sample produce the same CDR3. The chain couples TRBV4-3 to TRBJ1-1; D gene uncertain. V was pared by 0 bases and J by 4 bases, with 6 bases between. The CDR3 contains 13 residues. Germline V gene sequence: CDR1 LGHNA, CDR2 YSLEER. The CDR3 sequence is CASSQDWGTEAFF. CDR3 DNA: TGCGCCAGCAGCCAAGATTGGGGCACTGAAGCTTTCTTT.

The gene calls are TRBV11-2 and TRBJ2-7, with 12 bases fitting TRBD1. J was trimmed by 5 bases and V by 3 bases; bases with no gene match: 8. The germline gives CDR1 SGHAT, CDR2 FQNNGV. This CDR3 contains 16 residues. Here the CDR3 reads CASSFFTGTGGDEQYF. The CDR3 coding sequence is TGTGCCAGCAGCTTCTTTACCGGGACAGGGGGCGACGAGCAGTACTTC.

V gene TRBV7-7 combines with J gene TRBJ1-1; the D is unclear. V was pared by 0 bases and J by 2 bases, with 4 bases between. CDR1 and CDR2 from the germline V gene are SSHAT and FNYEAQ (reference sequence). The CDR3 runs to 13 residues. The CDR3 here is CASSLAGNTEAFF. The CDR3 nucleotides are TGTGCCAGCAGCTTAGCAGGTAACACTGAAGCTTTCTTT.

The chain joins TRBV5-4 to TRBJ2-1, with D possibly TRBD1 on 6 matching bases. Germline assignment: CDR1 SGHNT and CDR2 YYREEE (reference sequence). The CDR3 consists of 14 residues. V lost 4 bases, J lost 0 bases, and 8 bases lay in between. CDR3 loop: CASSVGGSYNEQFF. CDR3 in DNA: TGTGCCAGCAGCGTAGGGGGCTCCTACAATGAGCAGTTCTTC.

The rearrangement uses TRBV7-9 and TRBJ1-5; 7 positions agree with TRBD1. Germline assignment: CDR1 SEHNR and CDR2 FQNEAQ (reference sequence). The CDR3 is 17 amino acids. Trimming at V came to 5 bases and at J to 5 bases, leaving 15 bases not matched to a gene. CDR3 protein: CASSLNRGGFSHQPQHF. The CDR3 region has the DNA TGTGCCAGCAGCCTCAACAGGGGTGGCTTTTCACATCAGCCCCAGCATTTT.

There are a few counts of this clone. This chain links TRBV6-1 with TRBJ2-7; 8 nucleotides match TRBD1. The CDR3 extends over 15 amino acids. The junction had 11 bases not matched to a gene; V was cut back by 6 bases and J by 4 bases. CDR1 is MNHNS and CDR2 is SASEGT in the germline V gene. CDR3: CASRETGTGFYEQYF. CDR3 sequence (DNA): TGTGCCAGCAGGGAAACCGGGACAGGATTTTACGAGCAGTACTTC.

This chain connects TRBV5-4 to TRBJ1-3, with a weak D call TRBD1 (5 bases). In germline, CDR1 is SGHNT, CDR2 YYREEE (reference sequence). The CDR3 consists of 15 residues. Trimming stripped 4 bases from V and 1 base from J, with 12 bases between. The CDR3 DNA reads as TGTGCCAGCAGCCCCGGGACGGCGTCTGGAAACACCATATATTTT. Amino acids: CASSPGTASGNTIYF.

The genes are TRBV7-9 and TRBJ1-2, with 10 bases aligning to TRBD1. The junction had 5 bases not matched to a gene; V was cut back by 4 bases and J by 0 bases. The CDR3 spans 16 residues. Per germline, CDR1 SEHNR and CDR2 FQNEAQ (reference sequence). CDR3 amino acids: CASSSAGTGANYGYTF. The CDR3 nucleotides read TGTGCCAGCAGCTCCGCCGGGACAGGGGCTAACTATGGCTACACCTTC.

This sequence joins TRBV29-1 and TRBJ1-2; no firm D call. The ends were cut back, 4 bases at V and 4 bases at J, with 13 bases in the middle. CDR3 size: 13 residues. Germline CDR1 and CDR2: SQVTM and ANQGSEA. CDR3 nucleotides: TGCAGCGTTGTCTGGCAGAGTAGCTATGGCTACACCTTC. Protein sequence: CSVVWQSSYGYTF.

J is TRBJ2-1 and V is TRBV4-1, with D hard to call. Trimming took off 1 base at V and 2 bases at J, with 6 bases between the two ends. Germline CDR1 is MGHRA and CDR2 is YSYEKL. The CDR3 loop spans 14 amino acids. CDR3 bases: TGCGCCAGCAGCCAAGGTGGGGCCTACAATGAGCAGTTCTTC. Amino acids: CASSQGGAYNEQFF.

The V and J genes are TRBV6-1 and TRBJ1-1; D is ambiguous. The V end lost 6 bases, the J end lost 6 bases, and 14 bases lay between the germline ends. The CDR3 contains 13 residues. Germline lookup yields CDR1 MNHNS and CDR2 SASEGT. For the CDR3, the DNA is TGTGCCAGCAGAGGCCTGAACGCTGCTGAAGCTTTCTTT. It yields the protein CASRGLNAAEAFF.

The rearrangement uses TRBV14 and TRBJ1-6; D is undetermined. V was cut by 3 bases and J by 7 bases, with 16 bases left in between. The CDR3 sequence is 16 residues long. Germline CDR1 is SGHDN and CDR2 is FVKESK. The CDR3 loop reads CASSQRNSALNSPLHF. The CDR3 region has the DNA TGTGCCAGCAGCCAGAGGAACAGCGCTCTAAATTCACCCCTCCACTTT. Based on the CDR3 plus reference TRBV14 and TRBJ1-6, the full variable domain is EAGVTQFPSHSVIEKGQTVTLRCDPISGHDNLYWYRRVMGKEIKFLLHFVKESKQDESGMPNNRFLAERTGGTYSTLKVQPAELEDSGVYFCASSQRNSALNSPLHFGNGTRLTVT.

This clone was detected only a few times. This sequence joins TRBV30 and TRBJ1-2; D is unresolved. The germline V gene has CDR1 GTSNPN and CDR2 SVGIG (reference sequence). Trimming took off 2 bases at V and 7 bases at J, with 20 bases between the two ends. The CDR3 spans 15 residues. This chain's CDR3 is CAWSSGVRSEAGYTF. CDR3 DNA sequence: TGTGCCTGGAGTTCAGGAGTGCGTAGTGAGGCTGGCTACACCTTC. Full variable domain (remainder filled in from reference TRBV30 and TRBJ1-2): SQTIHQWPATLVQPVGSPLSLECTVEGTSNPNLYWYRQAAGRGLQLLFYSVGIGQISSEVPQNLSASRPQDRQFILSSKKLLLSDSGFYLCAWSSGVRSEAGYTFGSGTRLTVV.